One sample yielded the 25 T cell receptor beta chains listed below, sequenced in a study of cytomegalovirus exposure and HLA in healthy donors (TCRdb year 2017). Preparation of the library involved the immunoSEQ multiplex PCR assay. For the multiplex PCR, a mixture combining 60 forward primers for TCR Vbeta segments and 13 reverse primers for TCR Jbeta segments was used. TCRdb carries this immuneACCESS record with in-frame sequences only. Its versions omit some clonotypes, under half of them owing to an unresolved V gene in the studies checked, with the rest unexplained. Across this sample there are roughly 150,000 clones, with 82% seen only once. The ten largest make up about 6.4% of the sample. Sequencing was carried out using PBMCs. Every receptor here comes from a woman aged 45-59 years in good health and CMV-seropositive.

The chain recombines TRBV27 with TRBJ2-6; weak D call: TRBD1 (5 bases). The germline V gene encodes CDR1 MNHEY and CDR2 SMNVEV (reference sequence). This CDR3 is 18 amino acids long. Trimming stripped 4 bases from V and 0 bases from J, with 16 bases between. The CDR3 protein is CASSYTGYDRSGANVLTF. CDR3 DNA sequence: TGTGCCAGCAGTTACACAGGTTACGATCGCTCTGGGGCCAACGTCCTGACTTTC. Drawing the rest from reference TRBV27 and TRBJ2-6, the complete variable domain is EAQVTQNPRYLITVTGKKLTVTCSQNMNHEYMSWYRQDPGLGLRQIYYSMNVEVTDKGDVPEGYKVSRKEKRNFPLILESPSPNQTSLYFCASSYTGYDRSGANVLTFGAGSRLTVL.

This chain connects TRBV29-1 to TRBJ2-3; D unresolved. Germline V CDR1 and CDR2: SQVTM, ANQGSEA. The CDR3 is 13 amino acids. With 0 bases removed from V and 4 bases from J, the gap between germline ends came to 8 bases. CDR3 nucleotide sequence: TGCAGCGTTGAAGATTTTGTAGCAGATACGCAGTATTTT. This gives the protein CSVEDFVADTQYF.

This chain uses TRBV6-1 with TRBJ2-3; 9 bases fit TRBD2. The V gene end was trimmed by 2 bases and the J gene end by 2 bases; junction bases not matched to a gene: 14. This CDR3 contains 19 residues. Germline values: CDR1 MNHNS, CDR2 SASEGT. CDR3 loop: CASSEWVAGGRGPTDTQYF. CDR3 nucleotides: TGTGCCAGCAGTGAATGGGTGGCGGGGGGGCGAGGACCCACAGATACGCAGTATTTT.

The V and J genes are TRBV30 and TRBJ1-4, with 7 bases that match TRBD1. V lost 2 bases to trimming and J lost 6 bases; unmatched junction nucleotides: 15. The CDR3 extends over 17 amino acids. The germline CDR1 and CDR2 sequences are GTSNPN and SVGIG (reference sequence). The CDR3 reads CAWSPPPQGRVDEKLFF. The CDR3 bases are TGTGCCTGGAGTCCCCCACCACAGGGGCGCGTTGATGAAAAACTGTTTTTT.

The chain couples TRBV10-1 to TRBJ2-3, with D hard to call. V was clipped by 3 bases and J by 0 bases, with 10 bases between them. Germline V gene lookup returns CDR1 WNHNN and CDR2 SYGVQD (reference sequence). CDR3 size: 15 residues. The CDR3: CASSDHSSSTDTQYF. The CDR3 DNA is TGCGCCAGCAGTGACCACAGTTCTAGCACAGATACGCAGTATTTT.

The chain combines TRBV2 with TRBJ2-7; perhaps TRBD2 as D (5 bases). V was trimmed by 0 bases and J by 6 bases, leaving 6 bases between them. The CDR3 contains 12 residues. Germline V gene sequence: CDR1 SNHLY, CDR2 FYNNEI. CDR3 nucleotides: TGTGCCAGCAGTGAAGCGGGGAGCGAGCAGTACTTC. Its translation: CASSEAGSEQYF.

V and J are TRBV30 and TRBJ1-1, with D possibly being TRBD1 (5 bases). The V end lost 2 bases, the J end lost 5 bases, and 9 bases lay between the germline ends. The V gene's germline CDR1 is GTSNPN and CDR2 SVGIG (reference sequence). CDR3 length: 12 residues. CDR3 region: CAWSTGGTEAFF. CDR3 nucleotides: TGTGCCTGGAGTACGGGGGGGACTGAAGCTTTCTTT.

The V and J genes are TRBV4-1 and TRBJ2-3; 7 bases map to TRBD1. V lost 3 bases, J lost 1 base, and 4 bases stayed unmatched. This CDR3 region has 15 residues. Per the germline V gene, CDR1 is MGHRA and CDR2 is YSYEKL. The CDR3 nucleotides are TGCGCCAGCAGCCAGGATGGGACAGGCACAGATACGCAGTATTTT. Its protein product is CASSQDGTGTDTQYF.

CDR3 protein: CASSLAGTGSLTFF. CDR3 DNA sequence: TGTGCCAGCAGCTTAGCTGGGACAGGTTCGCTAACTTTCTTT. The chain links TRBV7-6 to TRBJ1-1; TRBD1 matches 8 bases. The length of the CDR3 is 14 residues. Germline values: CDR1 SGHVS, CDR2 FNYEAQ. The ends lost 0 bases at V and 12 bases at J; junction bases unmatched: 9. The full variable domain, completed using reference TRBV7-6 and TRBJ1-1, is GAGVSQSPRYKVTKRGQDVALRCDPISGHVSLYWYRQALGQGPEFLTYFNYEAQQDKSGLPNDRFSAERPEGSISTLTIQRTEQRDSAMYRCASSLAGTGSLTFFGQGTRLTVV.

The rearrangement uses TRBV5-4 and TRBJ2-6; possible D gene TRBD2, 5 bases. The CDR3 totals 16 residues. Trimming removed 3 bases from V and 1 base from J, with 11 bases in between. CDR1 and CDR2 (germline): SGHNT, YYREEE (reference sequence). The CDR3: CASSWPGGSGANVLTF. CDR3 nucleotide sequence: TGTGCCAGCAGCTGGCCCGGAGGTTCTGGGGCCAACGTCCTGACTTTC.

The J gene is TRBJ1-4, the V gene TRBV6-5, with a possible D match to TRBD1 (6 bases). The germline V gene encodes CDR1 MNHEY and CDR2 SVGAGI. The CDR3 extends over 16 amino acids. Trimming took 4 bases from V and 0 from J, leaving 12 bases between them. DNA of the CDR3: TGTGCCAGCAGTTTCGGAACAGGGTCAACTAATGAAAAACTGTTTTTT. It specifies CASSFGTGSTNEKLFF.

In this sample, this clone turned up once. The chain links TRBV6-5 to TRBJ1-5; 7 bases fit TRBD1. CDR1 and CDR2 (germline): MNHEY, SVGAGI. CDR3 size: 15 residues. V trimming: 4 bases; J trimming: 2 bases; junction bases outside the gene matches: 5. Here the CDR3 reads CASSLTGIGNQPQHF. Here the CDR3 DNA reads TGTGCCAGCAGTTTGACAGGGATTGGCAATCAGCCCCAGCATTTT.

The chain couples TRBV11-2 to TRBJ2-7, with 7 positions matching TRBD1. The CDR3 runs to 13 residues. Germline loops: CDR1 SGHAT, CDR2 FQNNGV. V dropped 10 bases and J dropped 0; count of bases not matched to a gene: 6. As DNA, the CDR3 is TGTGCCACCAGGGACAGCCACTCCTACGAGCAGTACTTC. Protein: CATRDSHSYEQYF.

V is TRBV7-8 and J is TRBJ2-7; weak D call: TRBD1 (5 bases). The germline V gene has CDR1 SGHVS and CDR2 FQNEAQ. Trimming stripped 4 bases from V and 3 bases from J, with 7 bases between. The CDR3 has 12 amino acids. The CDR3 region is CASSSRVYEQYF. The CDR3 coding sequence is TGTGCCAGCAGCTCCAGGGTCTACGAGCAGTACTTC.

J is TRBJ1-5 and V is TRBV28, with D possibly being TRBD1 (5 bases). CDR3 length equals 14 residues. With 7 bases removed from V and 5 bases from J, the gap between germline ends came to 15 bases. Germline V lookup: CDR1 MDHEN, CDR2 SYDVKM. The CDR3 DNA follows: TGTGCCAGCAAAGCCGGGACTCCGGATCAGCCCCAGCATTTT. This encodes CASKAGTPDQPQHF.

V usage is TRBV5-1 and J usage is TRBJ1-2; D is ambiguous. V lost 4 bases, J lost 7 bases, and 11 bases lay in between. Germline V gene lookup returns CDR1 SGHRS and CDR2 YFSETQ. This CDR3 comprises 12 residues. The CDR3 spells CASSPSEGGYTF. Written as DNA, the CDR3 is TGCGCCAGCAGCCCCTCGGAGGGTGGCTACACCTTC. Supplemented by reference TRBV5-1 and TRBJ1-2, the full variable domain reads KAGVTQTPRYLIKTRGQQVTLSCSPISGHRSVSWYQQTPGQGLQFLFEYFSETQRNKGNFPGRFSGRQFSNSRSEMNVSTLELGDSALYLCASSPSEGGYTFGSGTRLTVV.

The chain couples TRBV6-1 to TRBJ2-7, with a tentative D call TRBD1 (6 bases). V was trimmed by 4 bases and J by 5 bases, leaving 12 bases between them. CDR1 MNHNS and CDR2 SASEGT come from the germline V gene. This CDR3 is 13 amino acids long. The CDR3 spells CASSVIRGDEQYF. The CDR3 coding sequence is TGTGCCAGCAGTGTTATCAGGGGCGACGAGCAGTACTTC.

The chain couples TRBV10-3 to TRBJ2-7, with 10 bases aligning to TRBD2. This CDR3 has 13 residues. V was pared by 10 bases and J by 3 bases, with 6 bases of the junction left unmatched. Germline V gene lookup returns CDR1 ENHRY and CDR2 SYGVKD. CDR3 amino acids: CATQSGGDYEQYF. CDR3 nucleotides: TGTGCCACCCAGAGCGGGGGGGACTACGAGCAGTACTTC.

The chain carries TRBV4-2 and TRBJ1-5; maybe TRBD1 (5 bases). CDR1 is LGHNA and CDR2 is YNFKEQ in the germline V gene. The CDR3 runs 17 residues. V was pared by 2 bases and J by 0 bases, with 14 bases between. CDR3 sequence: CASSQSDSVNSNQPQHF. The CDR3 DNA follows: TGTGCCAGCAGCCAATCAGACAGCGTGAATAGCAATCAGCCCCAGCATTTT.

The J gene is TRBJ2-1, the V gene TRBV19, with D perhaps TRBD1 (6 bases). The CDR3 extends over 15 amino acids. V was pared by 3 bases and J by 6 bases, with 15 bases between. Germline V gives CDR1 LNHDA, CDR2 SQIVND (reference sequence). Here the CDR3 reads CASSIDRSPSNEQFF. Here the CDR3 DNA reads TGTGCCAGTAGTATCGACAGGTCTCCCTCCAATGAGCAGTTCTTC.

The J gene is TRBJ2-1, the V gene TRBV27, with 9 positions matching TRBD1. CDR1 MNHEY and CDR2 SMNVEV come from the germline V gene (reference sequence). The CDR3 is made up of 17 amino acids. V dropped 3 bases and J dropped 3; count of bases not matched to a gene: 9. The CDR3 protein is CASSFSTGGNIYNEQFF. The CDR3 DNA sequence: TGTGCCAGCAGTTTCTCGACAGGGGGTAATATCTACAATGAGCAGTTCTTC.

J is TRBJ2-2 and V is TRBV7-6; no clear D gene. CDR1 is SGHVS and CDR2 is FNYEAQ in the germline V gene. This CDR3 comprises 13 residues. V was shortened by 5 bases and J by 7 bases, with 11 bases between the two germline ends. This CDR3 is CASSHPLDGELFF. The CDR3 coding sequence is TGTGCCAGCAGCCACCCATTAGACGGGGAGCTGTTTTTT.

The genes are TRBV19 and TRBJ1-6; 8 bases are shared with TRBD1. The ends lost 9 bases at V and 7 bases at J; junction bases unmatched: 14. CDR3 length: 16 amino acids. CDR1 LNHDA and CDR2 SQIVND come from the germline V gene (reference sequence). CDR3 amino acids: CASTRQGNYQNSPLHF. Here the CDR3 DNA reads TGTGCCAGCACGAGACAGGGGAACTACCAAAATTCACCCCTCCACTTT.

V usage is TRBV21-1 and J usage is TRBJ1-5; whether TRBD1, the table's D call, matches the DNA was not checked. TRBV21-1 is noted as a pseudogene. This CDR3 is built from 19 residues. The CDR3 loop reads CASSPGNRDRDDSNQPQHF. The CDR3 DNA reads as TGTGCCAGCAGTCCCGGAAACCGGGACAGGGACGATAGCAATCAGCCCCAGCATTTT.

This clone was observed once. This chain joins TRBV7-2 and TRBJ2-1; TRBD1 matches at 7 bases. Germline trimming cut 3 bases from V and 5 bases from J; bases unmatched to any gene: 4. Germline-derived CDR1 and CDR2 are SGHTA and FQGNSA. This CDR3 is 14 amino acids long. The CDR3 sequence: CASSLTGSNNEQFF. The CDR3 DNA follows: TGTGCCAGCAGCTTGACAGGGTCCAACAATGAGCAGTTCTTC.